The present T cell receptor (beta chain) was sequenced within a study of immune cell composition in non-small cell lung cancer. Germline CDR1 reads SGHNT; CDR2 reads YYREEE (reference sequence). The CDR3 contains 13 residues. Trimming took off 3 bases at V and 1 base at J, with 6 bases between the two ends. TCRdb's table, derived via immunoSEQ multiplex PCR, lists solely in-frame clones and lacks some. The sample includes around 1,000 clones, about four fifths of them seen just once. Input material: lung tumor tissue. The rearrangement uses TRBV5-4 and TRBJ2-3; D unresolved. This clonotype was sampled from a human donor with non-small cell lung cancer. The CDR3, as DNA: TGTGCCAGCAGCTCCTGGGGCACAGATACGCAGTATTTT. This sequence encodes CASSSWGTDTQYF.